This T cell receptor beta chain was recovered during a study of T cells in tuberculosis (dated by TCRdb to between 2017 and 2018). The study in broad terms: The study combined CD1B tetramers and high-throughput TCR immunosequencing to characterize T cells specific for the mycobacterial lipid antigen glucose monomycolate (GMM).

Thawed, overnight-rested PBMC were stained with GMM-loaded CD1B tetramer, a Live/Dead dye and anti-CD3, then sorted on a FACS Aria II. C32 glucose monomycolate purified from Rhodococcus equi was loaded onto CD1B tetramers. PBMC used for tetramer sorting had been depleted of CD14-expressing monocytes for a separate study before cryopreservation. From each donor, about 100,000 tetramer-negative cells were sorted and were analyzed alongside the tetramer-positive cells. Antigen-specific T cells were sorted from several healthy South African adults using GMM-loaded CD1B tetramers. General conclusions and limits of the study: T cells that bind the CD1B-GMM tetramer with low affinity may have been missed by the stringent sort gate.

In the case of this clone: No much larger clonotype is one base removed from it; base qualities were not supplied.

TCR-alpha and TCR-beta chains were sequenced unpaired, so chain pairing information was not available. The immunoSEQ multiplex PCR assay was used to generate TCR libraries, with TCR-beta and/or TCR-alpha/delta assays applied to each sample. The amplified TCR libraries were sequenced on the Illumina high-throughput platform. In the original analysis: Clustering and dimensionality reduction relied on pairwise TCRdist distances among GMM-specific receptors from T cells that were either sorted ex vivo or expanded in vitro. Sequence motifs, defined by gene usage and CDR3 content, were tested for enrichment in tetramer-positive compared with tetramer-negative populations. This is the immuneACCESS table as TCRdb keeps it, with only in-frame sequences that have V and J called. A part of the clones is gone; compared with another copy, unresolved V genes explain less than half, and the rest is unexplained. That table supplies the V and J calls and clone size; D and trimming were determined from the DNA. The sample includes 80,000 to 90,000 clones, with approximately 91% observed a single time. Approximately 2% of the sample is in the top ten clones.

CDR1 and CDR2 are drawn from the germline V gene (reference sequence): SEHNR, FQNEAQ. From V the trimming removes 2 bases and from J it removes 2 bases, while the gene matches leave 3 bases of the junction unaccounted for. The CDR3 holds 14 amino acids from the cysteine to the phenylalanine. Only the CDR3 region is kept as DNA, spanning 42 bases read in frame from base 1. The clonotype was recovered from an adult woman with latent tuberculosis. Recombination joined TRBV7-9 with TRBJ2-7; TRBD1 aligns with 7 central bases. The sequenced sample consisted of CD1b-GMM tetramer-negative cells sorted from PBMCs. This specimen's cell subset or site label, interpreted: T cells not binding CD1B-GMM tetramer, sorted from same donor. In nucleotides, the sequence is TGTGCCAGCAGCTTAAGGGACAGCACCTACGAGCAGTACTTC. It translates to CASSLRDSTYEQYF.